One sample yielded the 23 T cell receptor beta chains listed below, sequenced in a study of shared clonotypes between healthy human individuals. Repertoires were generated with immunoSEQ multiplex PCR, while TCRdb's copy carries only in-frame clones and drops some. This sample yields some 2 million clones, of which 90% to 95% are seen a single time; more than 0.1% belongs to the top ten. The sequenced sample was naive CD4+ T cells sorted from blood. Specified subset: CD45RA+ positively selected. These receptors originate from a man aged 18 to 35 in good health.

This chain joins TRBV9 and TRBJ1-2; 9 bases are a match to TRBD1. Germline V CDR1 and CDR2: SGDLS, YYNGEE. This CDR3 is built from 15 residues. J gave up 7 bases and V 5 bases, and 12 bases lay outside the gene matches. CDR3 loop: CASSGPDRGELGYTF. The CDR3 nucleotides are TGTGCCAGCAGTGGCCCGGACAGGGGAGAACTTGGCTACACCTTC. The complete variable domain, with remaining parts taken from reference TRBV9 and TRBJ1-2, reads DSGVTQTPKHLITATGQRVTLRCSPRSGDLSVYWYQQSLDQGLQFLIQYYNGEERAKGNILERFSAQQFPDLHSELNLSSLELGDSALYFCASSGPDRGELGYTFGSGTRLTVV.

The CDR3 nucleotides read TGTGCCAGCAACCGATTAGAAGGCTCTGGCGAGCAGTACTTC. Translating it yields CASNRLEGSGEQYF. The rearrangement links TRBV7-9 to TRBJ2-7; D gene unclear. Germline lookup yields CDR1 SEHNR and CDR2 FQNEAQ (reference sequence). The CDR3 is 14 amino acids. V was cut by 7 bases and J by 6 bases, with 19 bases left in between.

The J gene is TRBJ1-4, the V gene TRBV4-1; D call uncertain. The CDR3 loop spans 15 amino acids. V shed 1 base and J shed 10 bases, with 16 bases lying between them. The germline gives CDR1 MGHRA, CDR2 YSYEKL. CDR3 loop: CASSQGVAAGVKLFF. As DNA, the CDR3 is TGCGCCAGCAGCCAAGGGGTAGCGGCAGGAGTAAAACTGTTTTTT.

The chain carries TRBV9 and TRBJ2-7, with 9 bases fitting TRBD2. Germline values: CDR1 SGDLS, CDR2 YYNGEE. The CDR3 spans 17 residues. The trim removed 2 bases at V and 10 bases at J, leaving 19 bases unmatched. This chain's CDR3 is CASSVLAGGPFGMEQYF. The CDR3 DNA reads TGTGCCAGCAGCGTTCTGGCGGGAGGGCCCTTTGGGATGGAACAGTACTTC.

The chain has TRBV15 and TRBJ2-3; D gene uncertain. The CDR3 sequence is 14 residues long. V gave up 0 bases and J gave up 5 bases, with 9 bases separating them. Looked up from germline, CDR1 is LNHNV and CDR2 is YYDKDF (reference sequence). CDR3 DNA: TGTGCCACCAGCAGAGATAGGGATCTAGATACGCAGTATTTT. The encoded protein is CATSRDRDLDTQYF.

This chain connects TRBV29-1 to TRBJ1-1, with D unclear. CDR3 size: 12 residues. V lost 0 bases and J 6 bases, leaving 8 bases between the germline ends. The germline CDR1 and CDR2 sequences are SQVTM and ANQGSEA. DNA of the CDR3: TGCAGCGTTGAAGAGAACGGGCCTGAAGCTTTCTTT. This encodes CSVEENGPEAFF. Using reference TRBV29-1 and TRBJ1-1 for the parts outside the CDR3, the full variable domain is SAVISQKPSRDICQRGTSLTIQCQVDSQVTMMFWYRQQPGQSLTLIATANQGSEATYESGFVIDKFPISRPNLTFSTLTVSNMSPEDSSIYLCSVEENGPEAFFGQGTRLTVV.

Of note for this clone: Additional DNA sequences in this sample encode the identical CDR3. This chain links TRBV6-1 with TRBJ2-7; possible D gene TRBD1, 5 bases. The V end was cut by 4 bases, the J end by 2 bases, with 12 bases between. The CDR3 is made up of 14 amino acids. CDR1 MNHNS and CDR2 SASEGT come from the germline V gene. CDR3 amino acids: CASSASGRAYEQYF. In DNA, the CDR3 is TGTGCCAGCAGTGCTTCGGGCAGGGCCTACGAGCAGTACTTC.

This chain connects TRBV30 to TRBJ1-2; D not certain. The CDR3 loop spans 12 amino acids. The germline V and J ends were trimmed by 0 bases and 6 bases, with 8 bases remaining between them. Germline CDR1 reads GTSNPN; CDR2 reads SVGIG (reference sequence). This CDR3 reads CAWSVLTDGYTF. DNA of the CDR3: TGTGCCTGGAGTGTATTAACGGATGGCTACACCTTC.

The rearrangement joins TRBV6-6 to TRBJ2-2; TRBD2 aligns across 7 bases. This CDR3 has 15 amino acids. CDR1 and CDR2 from the germline V gene are MNHNY and SVGAGI (reference sequence). Trimming took 6 bases from V and 0 from J; bases not matched to a gene: 4. The CDR3 reads CASSSRGANTGELFF. CDR3 DNA: TGTGCCAGCAGCTCCCGGGGGGCGAACACCGGGGAGCTGTTTTTT.

On this clone: Other DNA sequences in the same sample also yield this CDR3. The chain recombines TRBV30 with TRBJ2-7; D may correspond to TRBD1 or TRBD2 (6 bases each). The germline V gene has CDR1 GTSNPN and CDR2 SVGIG (reference sequence). This CDR3 comprises 13 residues. Trimming took off 0 bases at V and 2 bases at J, with 8 bases between the two ends. CDR3 nucleotide sequence: TGTGCCTGGAGTGTAGGGGGGCCCTACGAGCAGTACTTC. This sequence encodes CAWSVGGPYEQYF. Variable domain in full (rest from reference TRBV30 and TRBJ2-7): SQTIHQWPATLVQPVGSPLSLECTVEGTSNPNLYWYRQAAGRGLQLLFYSVGIGQISSEVPQNLSASRPQDRQFILSSKKLLLSDSGFYLCAWSVGGPYEQYFGPGTRLTVT.

The chain joins TRBV6-1 to TRBJ2-7; D perhaps matches TRBD1 (5 bases). V lost 3 bases to trimming and J lost 0 bases, with 18 bases between them. CDR1 is MNHNS and CDR2 is SASEGT in the germline V gene. The CDR3 covers 17 residues. CDR3 residues: CASSDLSRATASYEQYF. In DNA, the CDR3 is TGTGCCAGCAGTGATCTCAGTCGGGCGACAGCCTCCTACGAGCAGTACTTC.

This sequence joins TRBV29-1 and TRBJ2-3; D possibly matches TRBD1 or TRBD2 (5 bases each). In germline, CDR1 is SQVTM, CDR2 ANQGSEA. The V and J ends lost 2 bases and 2 bases respectively, with 17 bases between them. The CDR3 extends over 16 amino acids. The CDR3 sequence is CSVERGGGLFTDTQYF. CDR3 in DNA: TGCAGCGTTGAAAGGGGCGGCGGACTTTTCACAGATACGCAGTATTTT.

The V gene is TRBV5-5, the J gene TRBJ1-4, with 8 bases aligning to TRBD1. CDR1 SGHKS and CDR2 YYEKEE come from the germline V gene (reference sequence). The CDR3 sequence is 15 residues long. Unmatched junction bases numbered 5, after V lost 4 bases and J lost 3 bases. CDR3 amino acids: CASSPGQGPNEKLFF. Written as DNA, the CDR3 is TGTGCCAGCAGCCCTGGACAGGGACCTAATGAAAAACTGTTTTTT.

The chain links TRBV7-9 to TRBJ1-2; D is uncertain. V was shortened by 3 bases and J by 0 bases, with 8 bases between the two germline ends. The CDR3 consists of 14 residues. CDR1 and CDR2 (germline): SEHNR, FQNEAQ (reference sequence). CDR3 in amino acids: CASSLGSANYGYTF. The CDR3 coding sequence is TGTGCCAGCAGCTTGGGTTCGGCTAACTATGGCTACACCTTC.

The rearrangement uses TRBV29-1 and TRBJ2-5; D possibly corresponds to TRBD2 (6 bases). V lost 5 bases and J 11 bases, leaving 15 bases between the germline ends. Germline V CDR1 and CDR2: SQVTM, ANQGSEA. The CDR3 runs to 11 residues. The CDR3 region has the DNA TGCAGCGTTATGAGGCGGGATGAGCAGTACTTC. Protein: CSVMRRDEQYF.

In this sample, this clone turned up many times. This sequence joins TRBV5-4 and TRBJ2-7; the D is unclear. The CDR3 spans 14 residues. Germline lookup yields CDR1 SGHNT and CDR2 YYREEE (reference sequence). Deletions cut 0 bases from V and 2 bases from J, with 9 bases between. Here the CDR3 reads CASSLDSRTYEQYF. The DNA of the CDR3 is TGTGCCAGCAGCTTGGACTCGCGAACCTACGAGCAGTACTTC.

The rearrangement joins TRBV2 to TRBJ2-6; D possibly corresponds to TRBD1 (5 bases). This CDR3 comprises 17 residues. V was cut by 6 bases and J by 0 bases, with 15 bases left in between. The V gene's germline CDR1 is SNHLY and CDR2 FYNNEI. The CDR3 region has the DNA TGTGCCAGCAGGCGGCAGGGTACGCGCTCTGGGGCCAACGTCCTGACTTTC. As protein: CASRRQGTRSGANVLTF.

The V gene is TRBV5-1, the J gene TRBJ2-7; tentatively, D is TRBD1 (6 bases). V lost 4 bases and J 1 base, leaving 15 bases between the germline ends. The CDR3 has 15 residues. Per germline, CDR1 SGHRS and CDR2 YFSETQ. For the CDR3, the DNA is TGCGCCAGCAGCGCCACCGGGGACATTTCCTACGAGCAGTACTTC. Protein product: CASSATGDISYEQYF.

The chain carries TRBV5-1 and TRBJ2-7; 8 positions agree with TRBD2. The germline gives CDR1 SGHRS, CDR2 YFSETQ. This CDR3 region has 14 residues. Losses at the gene ends were 4 bases for V and 3 bases for J; bases not matched to a gene: 6. The DNA of the CDR3 is TGCGCCAGCAGCCCCGCCGGGACTAGCTACGAGCAGTACTTC. Amino acid sequence: CASSPAGTSYEQYF.

V usage is TRBV30 and J usage is TRBJ2-1; D ambiguous. V lost 3 bases and J 5 bases, leaving 11 bases between the germline ends. The CDR3 contains 13 residues. Germline V gene lookup returns CDR1 GTSNPN and CDR2 SVGIG (reference sequence). The CDR3 protein is CAWRVVSHNEQFF. CDR3 nucleotides: TGTGCCTGGAGGGTAGTATCCCACAATGAGCAGTTCTTC.

The chain employs TRBV6-1 and TRBJ2-7; 8 positions agree with TRBD1. The CDR3 totals 15 residues. Germline CDR1 reads MNHNS; CDR2 reads SASEGT. V shed 2 bases and J 2 bases; nucleotides not matched to a gene: 5. The chain's CDR3 is CASSETGDRTYEQYF. The DNA for the CDR3 is TGTGCCAGCAGTGAAACGGGGGACAGGACCTACGAGCAGTACTTC.

This chain joins TRBV6-6 and TRBJ2-3; no reliable D call. There are 13 residues in the CDR3. Deletions cut 8 bases from V and 0 bases from J, with 9 bases between. CDR1 is MNHNY, CDR2 SVGAGI, per germline (reference sequence). This CDR3 is CASRRVSTDTQYF. The CDR3, as DNA: TGTGCCAGCCGCCGCGTTAGCACAGATACGCAGTATTTT.

To note about this clone: Different DNA sequences within this sample yield the same CDR3. The chain employs TRBV2 and TRBJ2-5; TRBD2 might be the D (6 bases). In germline, CDR1 is SNHLY, CDR2 FYNNEI. The germline V and J ends were trimmed by 7 bases and 4 bases, with 10 bases remaining between them. This CDR3 comprises 12 residues. In DNA form, the CDR3 reads TGTGCCAGCACCCCCGGGGGAGAGACCCAGTACTTC. This gives the protein CASTPGGETQYF.